The 30 T cell receptor beta chains reported below all come from one sample, sequenced in a study of regulatory T cells in long-lasting Graves disease. The TCR beta library used iRepertoire HTBI primers with Arm-PCR amplification of CDR3. TCRdb redid the calling of the multiplex PCR reads with MiXCR, one entry per CDR3 protein. The sample lists 550,000 to 600,000 distinct CDR3 sequences; about 15% were seen once. The time point: newly diagnosed GD, antithyroid drugs for less than 3 months. PBMC-derived RNA was used for the TCR library. These data were also filed under a second study, of T cells in Graves' hyperthyroidism and ophthalmopathy.

The starting material was peripheral blood mononuclear cells (PBMCs), obtained at new diagnosis, from a patient treated with antithyroid drugs. The receptors were sampled from a man aged 18 to 35 with Graves disease.

In this sample, this clonotype turned up many times. This chain joins TRBV30 and TRBJ1-1; D not resolved. The CDR3 runs to 13 residues. Trimming left V 2 bases short and J 2 bases short, with 9 bases between. CDR1 GTSNPN and CDR2 SVGIG come from the germline V gene (reference sequence). The CDR3 spells CAWSHRTNTEAFF. The CDR3 DNA follows: TGTGCCTGGAGTCACAGAACCAACACTGAAGCTTTCTTT.

This clonotype was detected many times. The gene calls are TRBV10-3 and TRBJ2-5, with a possible D match to TRBD1 (6 bases). The CDR3 runs 14 residues. Germline V CDR1 and CDR2: ENHRY, SYGVKD. V gave up 10 bases and J gave up 2 bases, with 17 bases separating them. The CDR3: CATSVDRRQETQYF. In DNA, the CDR3 is TGTGCCACCTCTGTAGACAGGAGACAAGAGACCCAGTACTTC.

At least ten counts were recorded for this clonotype. In nucleotides, the CDR3 is TGTGCCAGCAGTTTTTTGTACGGGGAGCTGTTTTTT. This encodes CASSFLYGELFF. The chain uses TRBV12-3 or TRBV12-4 and TRBJ2-2, with D unresolved. Trimming pared 3 bases from V and 7 bases from J, leaving 6 bases between. CDR3 length: 12 amino acids.

The rearrangement uses TRBV9 and TRBJ1-5; unclear D gene. CDR3 length equals 15 residues. Germline assignment: CDR1 SGDLS and CDR2 YYNGEE. The V gene lost 0 bases and the J gene lost 2 bases, with 9 bases spanning the gap. The CDR3 spells CASSVGVEGNQPQHF. CDR3 nucleotide sequence: TGTGCCAGCAGCGTAGGGGTAGAGGGCAATCAGCCCCAGCATTTT.

In this sample, this clonotype turned up a few times. A read error may produce the germline difference seen at one junction end. The chain carries TRBV5-1 and TRBJ1-1, with TRBD1 matching 8 bases. Germline V gene data show CDR1 as SGHRS and CDR2 as YFSETQ. The CDR3 length is 16 residues. The CDR3: CASNLALDRANTEAFF. The CDR3, as DNA: TGCGCCAGCAACTTGGCCCTGGACAGGGCGAACACTGAAGCTTTCTTT.

The V gene is TRBV18, the J gene TRBJ2-7; perhaps D is TRBD1 or TRBD2 (5 bases each). Trimming shortened V by 2 bases and J by 0 bases, and 14 bases separated the two germline ends. Looked up from germline, CDR1 is KGHSH and CDR2 is LQKENI. This CDR3 comprises 16 residues. The CDR3, as DNA: TGTGCCAGCTCACCAGCTGGGGACGCTGGCTCCTACGAGCAGTACTTC. Its translation is CASSPAGDAGSYEQYF. Full variable domain (outside the CDR3, taken from reference TRBV18 and TRBJ2-7): NAGVMQNPRHLVRRRGQEARLRCSPMKGHSHVYWYRQLPEEGLKFMVYLQKENIIDESGMPKERFSAEFPKEGPSILRIQQVVRGDSAAYFCASSPAGDAGSYEQYFGPGTRLTVT.

This clonotype showed up just a few times. J is TRBJ2-5 and V is TRBV5-1; 7 bases agree with TRBD1. The CDR3 extends over 14 amino acids. Trimming at V came to 4 bases and at J to 9 bases, leaving 12 bases not matched to a gene. CDR1 is SGHRS and CDR2 is YFSETQ in the germline V gene. CDR3 nucleotides: TGCGCCAGCAGCCCTGGACAGGCTTACGGGGCCCAGTACTTC. This codes for CASSPGQAYGAQYF.

This clonotype has ten or more counts. The gene calls are TRBV2 and TRBJ2-5; a possible D gene is TRBD1 (7 bases). From germline, CDR1 is SNHLY and CDR2 FYNNEI. The V end lost 6 bases, the J end lost 9 bases, and 14 bases lay between the germline ends. The CDR3 spans 12 residues. CDR3 nucleotide sequence: TGTGCCAGCAGGCGGAGGGGGCGGGCCCAGTACTTC. Translation: CASRRRGRAQYF.

This chain links TRBV3-1 with TRBJ1-6; D not resolved. The length of the CDR3 is 13 residues. CDR1 and CDR2 (germline): LGHDT, YNNKEL (reference sequence). V dropped 3 bases and J dropped 7 bases, with 7 bases sitting between them. CDR3 loop: CASSHEANSPLHF. The CDR3, as DNA: TGTGCCAGCAGCCACGAGGCCAATTCACCCCTCCACTTT.

This clonotype was recorded at least ten times. V gene TRBV6-2 or TRBV6-3 combines with J gene TRBJ2-5; 11 bases agree with TRBD2. The length of the CDR3 is 16 residues. Per germline, CDR1 MNHEY and CDR2 SVGEGT. V shed 0 bases and J 5 bases; nucleotides not matched to a gene: 5. Here the CDR3 reads CASSYSLAGGGETQYF. Here the CDR3 DNA reads TGTGCCAGCAGTTACTCGCTAGCGGGAGGAGGGGAGACCCAGTACTTC.

This clonotype was counted ten times or more. The chain has TRBV12-3 or TRBV12-4 and TRBJ2-7; TRBD1 aligns across 11 bases. J lost 6 bases, V lost 6 bases, and 7 bases had no gene match. The CDR3 length is 14 residues. This CDR3 reads CASSPGTGGSEQYF. The CDR3 nucleotides are TGTGCCAGCAGCCCCGGGACAGGGGGAAGCGAGCAGTACTTC.

This clonotype was observed at least ten times. The chain carries TRBV6-5 and TRBJ2-3, with 7 bases identical to TRBD2. This CDR3 is built from 18 residues. Germline CDR1 reads MNHEY; CDR2 reads SVGAGI. V dropped 0 bases and J dropped 3; count of bases not matched to a gene: 12. In DNA, the CDR3 is TGTGCCAGCAGTTACTCCGGGAACGGGCTAGCGGAAACAGATACGCAGTATTTT. Amino acids: CASSYSGNGLAETDTQYF.

As concerns this clonotype: One base away lies a much larger clone, so this may be a sequencing read error. This chain links TRBV5-8 with TRBJ2-7, with D uncertain. CDR3 length: 14 amino acids. Between the trimmed V and J ends, which lost 0 bases and 12 bases, there was a span of 19 bases. Germline CDR1 SGHTS, CDR2 YDEGEE. The CDR3 loop reads CASSLAFRSPVRYF. CDR3 nucleotides: TGTGCCAGCAGCTTGGCCTTTAGATCCCCTGTGCGGTACTTC.

V is TRBV3-1 and J is TRBJ1-5; the D is unclear. The V end was cut by 1 base, the J end by 0 bases, with 7 bases between. In germline, CDR1 is LGHDT, CDR2 YNNKEL (reference sequence). There are 15 residues in the CDR3. CDR3 nucleotides: TGTGCCAGCAGCCAAGGGTTCGATAGCAATCAGCCCCAGCATTTT. As protein: CASSQGFDSNQPQHF.

The V and J genes are TRBV18 and TRBJ2-7, with D perhaps matching TRBD1 or TRBD2 (5 bases each). Germline CDR1 is KGHSH and CDR2 is LQKENI. The CDR3 spans 16 residues. Trimming cost V 4 bases and J 0 bases, with 16 bases left between them. The CDR3, as DNA: TGTGCCAGCTCACACACCTCCGGGACGGACTCCTACGAGCAGTACTTC. Translated, it gives CASSHTSGTDSYEQYF.

This clonotype was observed a handful of times. The rearrangement uses TRBV20-1 and TRBJ2-3; D call uncertain. Deletions cut 1 base from V and 5 bases from J, with 7 bases between. The CDR3 consists of 12 residues. Germline CDR1 and CDR2: DFQATT and SNEGSKA (reference sequence). The CDR3 loop reads CSARVVEDTQYF. In DNA, the CDR3 is TGCAGTGCTAGAGTGGTAGAAGATACGCAGTATTTT.

This clonotype was picked up a small number of times. This chain joins TRBV5-1 and TRBJ2-3; D perhaps matches TRBD2 (6 bases). The germline V gene has CDR1 SGHRS and CDR2 YFSETQ. The CDR3 runs 15 residues. Trimming took off 4 bases at V and 3 bases at J, with 15 bases between the two ends. The CDR3 bases are TGCGCCAGCAGCAGCGAGGGACTTTTGACAGATACGCAGTATTTT. Residues: CASSSEGLLTDTQYF.

This clonotype was detected only a few times. The J gene is TRBJ2-1, the V gene TRBV9, with 8 nucleotides matching TRBD2. V trimming: 5 bases; J trimming: 3 bases; junction bases outside the gene matches: 10. The CDR3 length is 16 residues. Germline CDR1 is SGDLS and CDR2 is YYNGEE. CDR3: CASSAFGLAGYNEQFF. In DNA form, the CDR3 reads TGTGCCAGCAGTGCCTTTGGACTAGCCGGCTACAATGAGCAGTTCTTC. Based on the CDR3 plus reference TRBV9 and TRBJ2-1, the full variable domain is DSGVTQTPKHLITATGQRVTLRCSPRSGDLSVYWYQQSLDQGLQFLIQYYNGEERAKGNILERFSAQQFPDLHSELNLSSLELGDSALYFCASSAFGLAGYNEQFFGPGTRLTVL.

This clonotype has just a few counts. The chain links TRBV5-1 to TRBJ2-5; 8 bases match TRBD1. The CDR3 contains 15 residues. Germline lookup yields CDR1 SGHRS and CDR2 YFSETQ. The junction had 11 bases not matched to a gene; V was cut back by 5 bases and J by 5 bases. The CDR3 DNA reads TGCGCCAGCAGTCAGGGGGCTCGGGTGTCGGAGACCCAGTACTTC. As protein: CASSQGARVSETQYF.

The J gene is TRBJ1-1, the V gene TRBV5-1; D is perhaps TRBD1 (6 bases). In germline, CDR1 is SGHRS, CDR2 YFSETQ. V lost 0 bases, J lost 11 bases, and 14 bases lay in between. The CDR3 is 13 residues long. The CDR3 coding sequence is TGCGCCAGCAGCTTGGCCGTGGGGGCTGCGGCTTTCTTT. It codes for CASSLAVGAAAFF. Full variable domain (missing parts from reference TRBV5-1 and TRBJ1-1): KAGVTQTPRYLIKTRGQQVTLSCSPISGHRSVSWYQQTPGQGLQFLFEYFSETQRNKGNFPGRFSGRQFSNSRSEMNVSTLELGDSALYLCASSLAVGAAAFFGQGTRLTVV.

This clonotype came up a few times. A read error may account for a junction end that differs from germline. This chain connects TRBV5-1 to TRBJ2-7; TRBD1 matches at 8 bases. Germline CDR1 SGHRS, CDR2 YFSETQ. This CDR3 is 14 amino acids long. The CDR3 coding sequence is TGTGCCAGCAGCTCGCTGGGCAGGGGGCTGGTGCAGTACTTC. Its translation: CASSSLGRGLVQYF.

J is TRBJ2-7 and V is TRBV25-1; D perhaps matches TRBD1 (5 bases). Trimming removed 7 bases at V and 3 bases at J, with 19 bases between. Germline CDR1 and CDR2: MGHDK and SYGVNS. This CDR3 is 15 amino acids long. The CDR3 DNA reads TGTGCCAGCACCCCCAGGACATCCTCTGTCTACGAGCAGTACTTC. Its translation: CASTPRTSSVYEQYF.

This chain connects TRBV5-1 to TRBJ1-1; 7 bases fit TRBD1. From germline, CDR1 is SGHRS and CDR2 YFSETQ. Trimming at V came to 3 bases and at J to 8 bases, leaving 10 bases not matched to a gene. The CDR3 consists of 14 residues. CDR3 sequence (DNA): TGCGCCAGCAGCTGGTTCGACAGGGCTACCGAAGCTTTCTTT. Translation: CASSWFDRATEAFF.

This clonotype was observed at least ten times. CDR3 in amino acids: CASKALSGGDGTDTQYF. DNA of the CDR3: TGTGCCAGTAAAGCCCTATCAGGGGGCGACGGCACAGATACGCAGTATTTT. The chain has TRBV19 and TRBJ2-3, with TRBD1 matching over 8 bases. Germline CDR1 is LNHDA and CDR2 is SQIVND (reference sequence). The CDR3 loop spans 17 amino acids. V shed 7 bases and J 1 base; nucleotides not matched to a gene: 13.

This clonotype occurred a few times. V and J are TRBV18 and TRBJ1-1; TRBD1 is a possible D gene (6 bases). Looked up from germline, CDR1 is KGHSH and CDR2 is LQKENI. This CDR3 region has 14 residues. V lost 2 bases and J 7 bases, leaving 14 bases between the germline ends. This CDR3 is CASSPGQTRLEAFF. In DNA, the CDR3 is TGTGCCAGCTCACCAGGACAGACCCGCCTTGAAGCTTTCTTT.

This clonotype was seen repeatedly, ten times or more. The chain links TRBV7-9 to TRBJ2-3; 7 nucleotides line up with TRBD2. V shed 1 base, J shed 0 bases, and the junction held 19 bases outside the gene matches. The CDR3 extends over 21 amino acids. Germline lookup yields CDR1 SEHNR and CDR2 FQNEAQ (reference sequence). The CDR3: CASSLDPYSAGPDTSTDTQYF. In nucleotides, the CDR3 is TGTGCCAGCAGCTTAGACCCATATTCAGCGGGACCTGACACTAGCACAGATACGCAGTATTTT.

This clonotype has at least ten counts. CDR3 bases: TGTGCCAGCAGTTTCCTAGCGGGAGTTTCATATGAGCAGTTCTTC. It is translated as CASSFLAGVSYEQFF. V is TRBV28 and J is TRBJ2-1, with 10 bases identical to TRBD2. Germline CDR1 MDHEN, CDR2 SYDVKM. With V trimmed by 3 bases and J by 8 bases, 7 bases remained unmatched. The CDR3 spans 15 residues.

The rearrangement links TRBV30 to TRBJ1-1, with D possibly TRBD1 on 5 matching bases. This CDR3 has 15 amino acids. V gave up 3 bases and J gave up 5 bases, with 19 bases separating them. CDR1 and CDR2 (germline): GTSNPN, SVGIG (reference sequence). The CDR3 loop is CAWSQPAEGRTEAFF. The CDR3 DNA reads TGTGCCTGGAGCCAGCCAGCGGAGGGGCGAACTGAAGCTTTCTTT.

The table lists this clonotype with many counts. The rearrangement uses TRBV29-1 and TRBJ2-7; D is unclear. The germline V gene has CDR1 SQVTM and CDR2 ANQGSEA. CDR3 length: 12 amino acids. Trimming stripped 0 bases from V and 2 bases from J, with 5 bases between. CDR3 DNA: TGCAGCGTTGAAGATGGGACCTACGAGCAGTACTTC. Protein sequence: CSVEDGTYEQYF.

This clonotype has a count of ten or more. This rearrangement joins TRBV30 to TRBJ2-7, with 10 bases lining up with TRBD1. The CDR3 consists of 14 residues. Per germline, CDR1 GTSNPN and CDR2 SVGIG (reference sequence). V gave up 4 bases and J gave up 4 bases; unmatched junction bases: 7. The CDR3 sequence is CAWNQGQGSYEQYF. For the CDR3, the DNA is TGTGCCTGGAACCAGGGACAGGGGAGTTACGAGCAGTACTTC.